This TCR beta chain was documented in a study of response to subunit inactivated influenza vaccine. MiXCR, applied by TCRdb to the RT-PCR reads, yields one record per CDR3 protein. The sample has about 540,000 distinct CDR3 sequences, roughly a quarter seen once. This CDR3 comprises 14 residues. Germline assignment: CDR1 SQVTM and CDR2 ANQGSEA. With 7 bases removed from V and 0 bases from J, the gap between germline ends came to 13 bases. This sample also appeared in a second study, on T cells expressing NK-cell markers. In that study: With UMIs, 5'RACE template switching was used to make TCR beta cDNA. Of the CD8+ T cell pool in roughly six donors, about 1.0-7.5% was accounted for by dominant NKG2C+ clonotypes.

The rearrangement joins TRBV29-1 to TRBJ1-3; D ambiguous. The TCR sequence derives from a man aged 50 to 60 who received an inactivated influenza vaccine. Sequenced here: CD4+ T cells sorted from PBMCs, sampled 11 to 12 days after vaccination. The CDR3 reads CSALTPLSGNTIYF. As DNA, the CDR3 is TGCAGCGCTCTGACGCCTCTCTCTGGAAACACCATATATTTT.